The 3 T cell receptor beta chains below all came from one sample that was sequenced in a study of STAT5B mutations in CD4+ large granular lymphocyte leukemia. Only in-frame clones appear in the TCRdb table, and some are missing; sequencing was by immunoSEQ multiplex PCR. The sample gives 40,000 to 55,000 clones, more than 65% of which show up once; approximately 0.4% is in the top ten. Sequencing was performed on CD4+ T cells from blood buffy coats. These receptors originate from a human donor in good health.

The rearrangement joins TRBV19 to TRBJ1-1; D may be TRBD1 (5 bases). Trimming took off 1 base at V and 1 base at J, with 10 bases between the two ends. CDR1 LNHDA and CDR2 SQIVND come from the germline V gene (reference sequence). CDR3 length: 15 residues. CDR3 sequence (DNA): TGTGCCAGTAGTATAGGGGGGAGTACGAACACTGAAGCTTTCTTT. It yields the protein CASSIGGSTNTEAFF.

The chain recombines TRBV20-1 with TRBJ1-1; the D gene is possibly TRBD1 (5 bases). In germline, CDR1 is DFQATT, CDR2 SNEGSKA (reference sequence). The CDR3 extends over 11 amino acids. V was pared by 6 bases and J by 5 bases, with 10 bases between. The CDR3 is CSASRVTEAFF. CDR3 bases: TGCAGTGCCTCCAGGGTGACTGAAGCTTTCTTT.

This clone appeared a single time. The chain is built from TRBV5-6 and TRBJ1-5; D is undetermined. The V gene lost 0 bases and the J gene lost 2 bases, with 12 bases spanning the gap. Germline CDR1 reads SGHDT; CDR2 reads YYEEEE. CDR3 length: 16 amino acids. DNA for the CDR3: TGTGCCAGCAGCTTGGCGGCAGGTGTAGGCAATCAGCCCCAGCATTTT. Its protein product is CASSLAAGVGNQPQHF.